This T cell receptor beta chain was obtained from a study of blood T cell repertoires in COVID-19. Looking at the study overall: The study drew acute and convalescent COVID-19 samples from the United States, Italy and Spain. PBMCs, B-cell-depleted T cells, or T cells were the source of the cDNA or gDNA that made up the material.

CDR1 and CDR2 (germline): LNHDA, SQIVND (reference sequence). Losses at the gene ends were 4 bases for V and 7 bases for J; bases not matched to a gene: 2. The CDR3 loop spans 13 amino acids. Only in-frame clones appear in the TCRdb table, and some are missing; sequencing was by immunoSEQ multiplex PCR. Of 28,000 or so clones in the sample, about 90% were seen once. Sequences were obtained from peripheral blood. This rearrangement joins TRBV19 to TRBJ1-5; TRBD1 matches 9 bases. The TCR originated in a human donor in a cohort sampled during active COVID-19. CDR3 sequence reads: CASSSGQGQPQHF. CDR3 in DNA: TGTGCCAGTAGTAGTGGACAGGGGCAGCCCCAGCATTTT.